Included here is one T cell receptor beta chain sequence, with context. Sequenced by immunoSEQ multiplex PCR; TCRdb stores in-frame clones only, minus some. The repertoire consists of roughly 550,000 clones, with 95% to 96% occurring once and the leading ten covering 0.1% to 0.11%. The data are from a study of shared clonotypes between healthy human individuals. The J segment lost 1 base and the V segment lost 2 bases, leaving 3 bases of the junction unmatched. The germline gives CDR1 MNHEY, CDR2 SMNVEV (reference sequence). The CDR3 covers 17 residues. Cells designated naive CD8 were CD45RO-negative and were positively selected for CCR7, with terminally differentiated effector memory CD45RA+ cells excluded.

The sequenced sample consisted of naive CD8+ T cells sorted from blood. The TCR comes from a woman aged 25 to 39 in good health. The gene calls are TRBV27 and TRBJ2-2, with 11 bases that match TRBD2. The CDR3 region is CASSLLGTSGNTGELFF. The CDR3 DNA reads as TGTGCCAGCAGTTTACTGGGGACTAGCGGGAACACCGGGGAGCTGTTTTTT.